These 5 T cell receptor beta chains share one sample of origin, sequenced in a study of tumor-infiltrating lymphocytes in primary liver carcinoma. Bulk tissue was left unsorted, and RNA and DNA were co-extracted from 20-30 mg of it. Researchers generated TCR beta cDNA from roughly 500 ng of total RNA, relying on a constant-region primer. ARM-PCR, slightly modified, supplied the TCR beta libraries through three nested multiplex PCR rounds. It was with TRBV1-TRBV30 forward primers and a C-beta reverse primer that the first two PCR rounds were run, at roughly 10 cycles each. TCRdb passed the multiplex PCR reads through MiXCR, listing each CDR3 protein once. This sample has 100,000 or so distinct CDR3 sequences; around 80% occur once, and the top ten carry about a fifth. The sequenced material came from liver tumor tissue from sampling region 3. The subset denotes: tumor region T3, left-lateral pole. These receptor sequences come from a man aged 35 to 55 with primary liver carcinoma and hepatitis B virus infection.

This clonotype was counted between two and nine times. The V call is TRBV4-1, the J call TRBJ1-2; 12 bases are a match to TRBD1. V was pared by 3 bases and J by 8 bases, with 7 bases of the junction left unmatched. This CDR3 has 15 amino acids. Germline V gives CDR1 MGHRA, CDR2 YSYEKL. CDR3: CASSHEGQGAQGYTF. The CDR3 bases are TGCGCCAGCAGCCATGAGGGACAGGGGGCGCAGGGCTACACCTTC.

The chain links TRBV11-2 to TRBJ2-3; TRBD2 agrees at 8 bases. J gave up 6 bases and V 8 bases, and 13 bases lay outside the gene matches. CDR3 length: 15 residues. Germline V gives CDR1 SGHAT, CDR2 FQNNGV. The CDR3 DNA sequence: TGTGCCAGCTTTCCGGGACTAGTGGGAGTGGATACGCAGTATTTT. Translation gives CASFPGLVGVDTQYF. The complete variable domain, with remaining parts taken from reference TRBV11-2 and TRBJ2-3, reads EAGVAQSPRYKIIEKRQSVAFWCNPISGHATLYWYQQILGQGPKLLIQFQNNGVVDDSQLPKDRFSAERLKGVDSTLKIQPAKLEDSAVYLCASFPGLVGVDTQYFGPGTRLTVL.

Note on this clonotype: A much larger clone is a single base away; this may be a read error. This chain joins TRBV19 and TRBJ2-1, with 8 bases identical to TRBD2. From germline, CDR1 is LNHDA and CDR2 SQIVND (reference sequence). The CDR3 consists of 14 residues. The CDR3 DNA reads as TGTGTCAGTGCGCCGGGACTAGCCTACAATGAGCAGTTCTTC. Translating it yields CVSAPGLAYNEQFF.

The chain joins TRBV12-3 or TRBV12-4 to TRBJ1-5; D is possibly TRBD1 (5 bases). This CDR3 has 15 residues. The V and J ends lost 9 bases and 8 bases respectively, with 23 bases between them. The CDR3 region is CASCLAQGPNKPQHF. DNA of the CDR3: TGTGCCAGTTGTTTAGCCCAGGGTCCTAATAAGCCCCAGCATTTT.

As for this clonotype: One base away lies a much larger clone, so this may be a sequencing read error. J is TRBJ2-7 and V is TRBV7-2, with 7 nucleotides matching TRBD1. Per the germline V gene, CDR1 is SGHTA and CDR2 is FQGNSA. CDR3 length: 16 amino acids. J lost 6 bases, V lost 6 bases, and 17 bases had no gene match. The CDR3 bases are TGTGCCAGCAGTTTTGGACCGGGACAGAGGGCACGCGAGCAGTACTTC. It yields the protein CASSFGPGQRAREQYF.